A single sample gave rise to the 32 T cell receptor beta chains below, sequenced in a study of identical twins (dated by TCRdb to about 2016). Library preparation was by 5' RACE. The sequencer was an Illumina HiSeq 2000. TCRdb reworked the public reads: Q25 trimming with fastp, MiXCR clone assembly, productive beta chains retained. When rows share a CDR3 protein, they turn into one entry using the most common DNA and genes. The sample table contains fewer than 250,000 distinct CDR3 sequences; only one count was recorded for 7.5% of them. Of the sample, around 5% is held by the ten largest clones. The data were also submitted as part of a second study, on yellow fever vaccine responses in identical twins.

Source material: CD8+ T cells sorted from blood. These receptors all stem from a woman aged 18 to 35 in good health.

This clonotype was recorded many times. The chain combines TRBV4-1 with TRBJ1-1; D gene ambiguous. V lost 0 bases, J lost 5 bases, and 10 bases lay in between. This CDR3 contains 14 residues. The V gene's germline CDR1 is MGHRA and CDR2 YSYEKL. CDR3 residues: CASSQDLGLTEAFF. Here the CDR3 DNA reads TGCGCCAGCAGCCAAGATTTGGGGTTGACTGAAGCTTTCTTT.

The gene calls are TRBV20-1 and TRBJ2-7, with D unresolved. CDR3 length: 13 residues. V lost 6 bases and J 3 bases, leaving 15 bases between the germline ends. Germline V gene data show CDR1 as DFQATT and CDR2 as SNEGSKA (reference sequence). The CDR3 reads CSAMQTDHYEQYF. The CDR3 bases are TGCAGTGCAATGCAGACGGACCACTACGAGCAGTACTTC.

This clonotype occurred many times. The V gene is TRBV7-9, the J gene TRBJ2-5; the D call may be TRBD1 or TRBD2 (6 bases each). Germline assignment: CDR1 SEHNR and CDR2 FQNEAQ (reference sequence). This CDR3 is 16 amino acids long. V was trimmed by 0 bases and J by 2 bases, leaving 13 bases between them. The CDR3 nucleotides read TGTGCCAGCAGCTTAGCGGAGGGGGACCCGCAAGAGACCCAGTACTTC. Amino acid sequence: CASSLAEGDPQETQYF.

In this sample, this clonotype turned up many times. The J gene is TRBJ1-2, the V gene TRBV3-1; perhaps TRBD1 as D (6 bases). The V gene lost 0 bases and the J gene lost 3 bases, with 11 bases spanning the gap. Germline lookup yields CDR1 LGHDT and CDR2 YNNKEL (reference sequence). The CDR3 runs to 15 residues. CDR3: CASSQDRGGDYGYTF. The CDR3 DNA sequence: TGTGCCAGCAGCCAAGATCGCGGGGGCGACTATGGCTACACCTTC. The full variable domain, rest sourced from reference TRBV3-1 and TRBJ1-2, is DTAVSQTPKYLVTQMGNDKSIKCEQNLGHDTMYWYKQDSKKFLKIMFSYNNKELIINETVPNRFSPKSPDKAHLNLHINSLELGDSAVYFCASSQDRGGDYGYTFGSGTRLTVV.

This clonotype has a count of ten or more. The chain recombines TRBV27 with TRBJ2-1; the D gene is possibly TRBD1 (5 bases). The CDR3 length is 13 residues. With 7 bases removed from V and 12 bases from J, the gap between germline ends came to 19 bases. Germline V gives CDR1 MNHEY, CDR2 SMNVEV (reference sequence). In DNA, the CDR3 is TGTGCCAGCACGCCCTCGGCAGGGAAAGGGCAGTTCTTC. Its protein is CASTPSAGKGQFF.

The gene calls are TRBV15 and TRBJ2-7; D is undetermined. From germline, CDR1 is LNHNV and CDR2 YYDKDF (reference sequence). The CDR3 totals 15 residues. The V end lost 1 base, the J end lost 0 bases, and 10 bases lay between the germline ends. The CDR3 nucleotides read TGTGCCACCAGCAGAGGTGGCAGCAGCTCCTACGAGCAGTACTTC. This translates into CATSRGGSSSYEQYF.

The chain uses TRBV27 and TRBJ2-3, with TRBD2 matching 7 bases. The CDR3 sequence is 17 residues long. Germline V lookup: CDR1 MNHEY, CDR2 SMNVEV (reference sequence). The V segment lost 5 bases and the J segment 2 bases; nucleotides outside the gene matches: 13. The CDR3 sequence: CASSAGVAGSHTDTQYF. The CDR3 nucleotides are TGTGCCAGCAGTGCCGGGGTAGCGGGTTCTCACACAGATACGCAGTATTTT.

This clonotype occurred many times. The J gene is TRBJ2-1, the V gene TRBV3-1; TRBD2 matches 7 bases. CDR1 is LGHDT, CDR2 YNNKEL, per germline (reference sequence). The CDR3 totals 18 residues. Trimming took 1 base from V and 0 from J; bases not matched to a gene: 9. CDR3 coding DNA: TGTGCCAGCAGCCAAGCGTTAGCGGGCTCAAGCTCCTACAATGAGCAGTTCTTC. Its protein is CASSQALAGSSSYNEQFF.

The J gene is TRBJ1-1, the V gene TRBV28; TRBD1 matches 7 bases. This CDR3 region has 14 residues. Germline V gene sequence: CDR1 MDHEN, CDR2 SYDVKM. The junction had 10 bases not matched to a gene; V was cut back by 7 bases and J by 5 bases. CDR3 loop: CASTRGGGRTEAFF. The CDR3 DNA follows: TGTGCCAGCACCAGGGGGGGGGGTCGGACTGAAGCTTTCTTT.

A few counts support this clonotype. V and J are TRBV28 and TRBJ1-6, with TRBD1 matching 7 bases. The length of the CDR3 is 15 residues. The germline gives CDR1 MDHEN, CDR2 SYDVKM. V trimming: 3 bases; J trimming: 11 bases; junction bases outside the gene matches: 10. The chain's CDR3 is CASSFGTDWMAPLHF. CDR3 nucleotide sequence: TGTGCCAGCAGTTTCGGGACAGATTGGATGGCACCCCTCCACTTT.

This clonotype was seen a handful of times. The gene calls are TRBV11-2 and TRBJ2-1, with D unclear. Between the trimmed V and J ends, which lost 2 bases and 5 bases, there was a span of 10 bases. CDR1 is SGHAT, CDR2 FQNNGV, per germline. The CDR3 loop spans 14 amino acids. The CDR3 nucleotides are TGTGCCAGCAGCTTATATGCGTACGACAATGAGCAGTTCTTC. Protein product: CASSLYAYDNEQFF.

This clonotype has a count of ten or more. The CDR3: CASSFNNEQFF. The CDR3 DNA follows: TGCGCCAGCAGCTTTAACAATGAGCAGTTCTTC. The V call is TRBV5-1, the J call TRBJ2-1; the D is unclear. V was clipped by 2 bases and J by 5 bases, with 2 bases between them. Germline V gives CDR1 SGHRS, CDR2 YFSETQ. This CDR3 contains 11 residues. Full variable domain (remainder filled in from reference TRBV5-1 and TRBJ2-1): KAGVTQTPRYLIKTRGQQVTLSCSPISGHRSVSWYQQTPGQGLQFLFEYFSETQRNKGNFPGRFSGRQFSNSRSEMNVSTLELGDSALYLCASSFNNEQFFGPGTRLTVL.

This clonotype has just a few counts. The chain is built from TRBV5-1 and TRBJ2-1; 7 bases match TRBD1. V gave up 2 bases and J gave up 0 bases; unmatched junction bases: 5. This CDR3 contains 16 residues. Germline V CDR1 and CDR2: SGHRS, YFSETQ. The CDR3 DNA is TGCGCCAGCAGCTTAGAGGGGGCTGGCTCCTACAATGAGCAGTTCTTC. Its protein is CASSLEGAGSYNEQFF.

This clonotype was seen ten or more times. V gene TRBV12-3 or TRBV12-4 combines with J gene TRBJ2-7, with 11 positions matching TRBD1. The CDR3 totals 15 residues. V gave up 7 bases and J gave up 2 bases; unmatched junction bases: 7. The CDR3 coding sequence is TGTGCCAGCACCGGAGCGGGACAGGGGGCCTACGAGCAGTACTTC. Residues: CASTGAGQGAYEQYF.

A few counts support this clonotype. An end of the junction does not agree with germline; a read error may underlie this. The chain joins TRBV2 to TRBJ2-2; possible D gene TRBD1, 6 bases. The CDR3 runs to 13 residues. Germline CDR1 SNHLY, CDR2 FYNNEI. The CDR3 DNA follows: TGTGTCAGCCAGGACAGAAACACCGGGGAGCTGTTTTTT. This sequence encodes CVSQDRNTGELFF.

This clonotype was counted many times. The CDR3 sequence is CASSQEGPGTDTQYF. CDR3 in DNA: TGCGCCAGCAGCCAAGAGGGGCCAGGCACAGATACGCAGTATTTT. The chain is built from TRBV4-1 and TRBJ2-3; weak D call: TRBD1 (5 bases). The V gene lost 0 bases and the J gene lost 1 base, with 8 bases spanning the gap. Germline CDR1 reads MGHRA; CDR2 reads YSYEKL. The CDR3 loop spans 15 amino acids.

This clonotype showed up many times. The J gene is TRBJ1-5, the V gene TRBV12-3 or TRBV12-4; a weak D match, TRBD1 (5 bases). With 2 bases removed from V and 9 bases from J, the gap between germline ends came to 11 bases. CDR3 size: 13 residues. CDR3 DNA: TGTGCCAGCAGTTTATCCGCGACAGCGCCCCAGCATTTT. Translated, it gives CASSLSATAPQHF.

The sample holds a few counts of this clonotype. The chain carries TRBV24-1 and TRBJ2-5, with TRBD2 identical over 7 bases. The CDR3 has 17 residues. V shed 3 bases, J shed 4 bases, and the junction held 13 bases outside the gene matches. Germline values: CDR1 KGHDR, CDR2 SFDVKD. The CDR3 region has the DNA TGTGCCACCAGTGATGGGAGGGCGGTCAGCGACGGAGAGACCCAGTACTTC. Protein: CATSDGRAVSDGETQYF.

The CDR3 reads CASSRTGSTNEKLFF. The CDR3, as DNA: TGTGCCAGCAGTCGGACAGGATCAACTAATGAAAAACTGTTTTTT. This chain joins TRBV12-3 or TRBV12-4 and TRBJ1-4; TRBD1 agrees at 7 bases. J gave up 0 bases and V 5 bases, and 3 bases lay outside the gene matches. The CDR3 length is 15 residues.

The CDR3 region has the DNA TGTGCCAGCAGCTTAGTTGCGGGAGGCGGAAATGAGCAGTTCTTC. This codes for CASSLVAGGGNEQFF. J is TRBJ2-1 and V is TRBV7-6; TRBD2 matches 8 bases. The CDR3 has 15 residues. After removal of 1 base from V and 7 bases from J, the junction contained 6 bases not matched to a gene. CDR1 is SGHVS, CDR2 FNYEAQ, per germline.

This chain connects TRBV5-1 to TRBJ2-1; TRBD2 aligns across 15 bases. From germline, CDR1 is SGHRS and CDR2 YFSETQ. This CDR3 is built from 18 residues. V shed 3 bases and J 8 bases; nucleotides not matched to a gene: 12. As DNA, the CDR3 is TGCGCCAGCAGCTCGGGACTAGCGGGAGGTCTACTTGGTGATGAGCAGTTCTTC. It is translated as CASSSGLAGGLLGDEQFF.

In DNA form, the CDR3 reads TGTGCCAGCAGCAAATACAAGGAGCGGGAGGGCCGCGAGCAGTACTTC. It specifies CASSKYKEREGREQYF. V gene TRBV21-1 combines with J gene TRBJ2-7; TRBD2, the D gene given by the table, was not confirmed from the DNA. TRBV21-1 counts as a pseudogene. There are 16 residues in the CDR3.

This clonotype was seen ten or more times. The rearrangement joins TRBV18 to TRBJ2-1, with 10 bases matching TRBD2. There are 20 residues in the CDR3. Germline CDR1 is KGHSH and CDR2 is LQKENI. V shed 0 bases and J 1 base; nucleotides not matched to a gene: 12. The DNA for the CDR3 is TGTGCCAGCTCACCACCTTCTAGGACTAGCGGTTCCGGGTCCTACAATGAGCAGTTCTTC. Protein sequence: CASSPPSRTSGSGSYNEQFF. The whole variable domain, filled in from reference TRBV18 and TRBJ2-1, reads NAGVMQNPRHLVRRRGQEARLRCSPMKGHSHVYWYRQLPEEGLKFMVYLQKENIIDESGMPKERFSAEFPKEGPSILRIQQVVRGDSAAYFCASSPPSRTSGSGSYNEQFFGPGTRLTVL.

The table lists this clonotype with a few counts. The rearrangement links TRBV28 to TRBJ2-7, with 9 positions matching TRBD2. The CDR3 consists of 15 residues. V gave up 6 bases and J gave up 3 bases; unmatched junction bases: 9. Per germline, CDR1 MDHEN and CDR2 SYDVKM. The CDR3 DNA reads TGTGCCAGCAGCCCCGTGCCTAGCGGGAACTACGAGCAGTACTTC. Translated: CASSPVPSGNYEQYF.

This clonotype showed up many times. This chain joins TRBV28 and TRBJ2-1, with a weak D call TRBD1 (6 bases). The CDR3 is 13 residues long. Trimming cost V 3 bases and J 6 bases, with 9 bases left between them. Germline loops: CDR1 MDHEN, CDR2 SYDVKM. The CDR3 here is CASSLEGGNEQFF. Here the CDR3 DNA reads TGTGCCAGCAGTTTGGAAGGGGGCAATGAGCAGTTCTTC.

This clonotype has ten or more counts. This rearrangement joins TRBV11-2 to TRBJ2-3; tentatively, D is TRBD2 (6 bases). The ends were cut back, 3 bases at V and 1 base at J, with 11 bases in the middle. Germline CDR1 and CDR2: SGHAT and FQNNGV. The CDR3 loop spans 15 amino acids. The CDR3 region is CASSFPSARTDTQYF. CDR3 bases: TGTGCCAGCAGCTTCCCTAGCGCCCGCACAGATACGCAGTATTTT.

This clonotype was observed a handful of times. The J gene is TRBJ2-5, the V gene TRBV4-2; D tentatively fits TRBD1 or TRBD2 (5 bases each). This CDR3 has 15 amino acids. The V end was cut by 3 bases, the J end by 5 bases, with 16 bases between. The V gene's germline CDR1 is LGHNA and CDR2 YNFKEQ. CDR3 DNA: TGTGCCAGCAGCCAGGGGCCTCTCGGGGATGAGACCCAGTACTTC. It codes for CASSQGPLGDETQYF.

This clonotype was detected ten times or more. CDR3 nucleotide sequence: TGCAGCGTTGAACCGGGGGTCTACAATGAGCAGTTCTTC. Protein product: CSVEPGVYNEQFF. The chain uses TRBV29-1 and TRBJ2-1; weak D call: TRBD2 (6 bases). The CDR3 has 13 residues. Germline V gene lookup returns CDR1 SQVTM and CDR2 ANQGSEA. Trimming shortened V by 2 bases and J by 3 bases, and 8 bases separated the two germline ends.

This clonotype has at least ten counts. The rearrangement links TRBV29-1 to TRBJ2-1; the match to TRBD1 covers 10 bases. V lost 6 bases, J lost 2 bases, and 1 base stayed unmatched. The CDR3 has 13 amino acids. In germline, CDR1 is SQVTM, CDR2 ANQGSEA. DNA for the CDR3: TGCAGCGTGGACAGGGGGACCTACAATGAGCAGTTCTTC. It codes for CSVDRGTYNEQFF.

In its sample, this clonotype was seen many times. The genes are TRBV5-5 and TRBJ2-2, with 7 nucleotides matching TRBD1. The V gene's germline CDR1 is SGHKS and CDR2 YYEKEE (reference sequence). Losses at the gene ends were 4 bases for V and 4 bases for J; bases not matched to a gene: 10. This CDR3 is 16 amino acids long. The CDR3 DNA reads as TGTGCCAGCAGCCGGGCAGGACAGGACCTCACCGGGGAGCTGTTTTTT. Protein product: CASSRAGQDLTGELFF.

This clonotype has more than one count but fewer than ten. The rearrangement uses TRBV7-3 and TRBJ2-1; TRBD1 agrees at 7 bases. CDR3 length: 16 amino acids. Trimming took 1 base from V and 5 from J; bases not matched to a gene: 8. Germline V gives CDR1 SGHTA, CDR2 FQGTGA. The CDR3 reads CASSLIMGTENNEQFF. DNA for the CDR3: TGTGCCAGCAGCTTAATAATGGGGACAGAAAACAATGAGCAGTTCTTC. The complete variable domain, with remaining parts taken from reference TRBV7-3 and TRBJ2-1, reads GAGVSQTPSNKVTEKGKYVELRCDPISGHTALYWYRQSLGQGPEFLIYFQGTGAADDSGLPNDRFFAVRPEGSVSTLKIQRTERGDSAVYLCASSLIMGTENNEQFFGPGTRLTVL.

This clonotype was counted only a few times. V usage is TRBV28 and J usage is TRBJ2-7; a possible D gene is TRBD1 (5 bases). Germline V lookup: CDR1 MDHEN, CDR2 SYDVKM. This CDR3 region has 12 residues. Between the trimmed V and J ends, which lost 6 bases and 3 bases, there was a span of 9 bases. CDR3 nucleotide sequence: TGTGCCAGCAGCCCAGGGATCTACGAGCAGTACGTC. Amino acids: CASSPGIYEQYV.